Listed here is a single TCR beta chain. Its cognate antigen is unknown. Sampled blood was obtained at baseline, cycle 4 day 1, and cycle 7 day 1. The sample is drawn from a study of OX40 agonist ivuxolimab in advanced cancers. On the study more broadly: People who had prior anti-PD-1, anti-PD-L1 or anti-CTLA-4 therapy could take part, and approximately 44% had some.

Overall study findings and caveats: Among the least clonally expanded were partial responders at 0.1-3.0 mg/kg.

The CDR3 consists of 17 residues. Per the germline V gene, CDR1 is MDHEN and CDR2 is SYDVKM. J lost 0 bases, V lost 5 bases, and 6 bases had no gene match. Some clones are missing from TCRdb's copy, which holds only in-frame ones; the method was immunoSEQ multiplex PCR. The table shows roughly 56,000 clones, with around nine tenths occurring only once. This specimen consisted of CD4+ or CD8+ T cells sorted from blood, obtained in a trial of the OX40 agonist ivuxolimab. The receptor was derived from an adult with an advanced solid tumor such as melanoma, head and neck, liver or kidney cancer. This chain links TRBV28 with TRBJ2-1; 11 bases agree with TRBD2. The chain's CDR3 is CASSLPTSGSSYNEQFF. The DNA of the CDR3 is TGTGCCAGCAGTCTGCCAACTAGCGGGAGCTCCTACAATGAGCAGTTCTTC. The entire variable domain, with the rest obtained from reference TRBV28 and TRBJ2-1, is as follows: DVKVTQSSRYLVKRTGEKVFLECVQDMDHENMFWYRQDPGLGLRLIYFSYDVKMKEKGDIPEGYSVSREKKERFSLILESASTNQTSMYLCASSLPTSGSSYNEQFFGPGTRLTVL.